The 25 T cell receptor beta chains below come from one sample, sequenced in a study of shared clonotypes between healthy human individuals. Method: immunoSEQ multiplex PCR; TCRdb's copy keeps in-frame clones and lacks some. Of 450,000 to 650,000 clones in the sample, around 80% were seen once. Sequenced sample: PBMCs. All receptors derive from a woman between 40 and 50 years old in good health. Some clones in this sample may be carry-over from other donors' samples.

The chain's CDR3 is CASSRIAGTDTQYF. CDR3 bases: TGTGCCAGCAGCCGTATAGCGGGTACAGATACGCAGTATTTT. The J gene is TRBJ2-3, the V gene TRBV6-5; 7 bases agree with TRBD2. V trimming: 6 bases; J trimming: 3 bases; junction bases outside the gene matches: 6. Looked up from germline, CDR1 is MNHEY and CDR2 is SVGAGI. The CDR3 loop spans 14 amino acids.

The chain is built from TRBV11-1 and TRBJ2-3; D is perhaps TRBD1 (6 bases). The V gene lost 5 bases and the J gene lost 3 bases, with 12 bases spanning the gap. This CDR3 comprises 14 residues. Germline assignment: CDR1 SGHAT and CDR2 FQDESV (reference sequence). The CDR3 sequence is CASSLRTVTDTQYF. CDR3 in DNA: TGTGCCAGCAGCCTCAGGACAGTTACAGATACGCAGTATTTT.

The rearrangement links TRBV2 to TRBJ2-3; TRBD2 agrees at 9 bases. The junction had 4 bases not matched to a gene; V was cut back by 4 bases and J by 2 bases. This CDR3 region has 15 residues. Germline V gives CDR1 SNHLY, CDR2 FYNNEI. CDR3 in amino acids: CASSALAGYTDTQYF. CDR3 nucleotides: TGTGCCAGCAGTGCACTAGCGGGCTACACAGATACGCAGTATTTT.

The V call is TRBV5-4, the J call TRBJ2-1, with TRBD2 matching over 11 bases. This CDR3 has 18 residues. Germline V gene sequence: CDR1 SGHNT, CDR2 YYREEE (reference sequence). J gave up 7 bases and V 3 bases, and 15 bases lay outside the gene matches. CDR3 loop: CASSSPPLLAGAGNEQFF. CDR3 DNA: TGTGCCAGCAGCTCCCCCCCCCTACTAGCGGGAGCGGGGAATGAGCAGTTCTTC.

Note on this clone: This may be a read error, as it is one base from a much larger clone. The chain carries TRBV19 and TRBJ2-2, with D unclear. This CDR3 has 16 residues. Trimming cost V 3 bases and J 3 bases, with 14 bases left between them. Germline CDR1 LNHDA, CDR2 SQIVND (reference sequence). CDR3 bases: TGTGCCAGTAGTATGGTGAGTAGCTACTACACCGGGGAGCTGTTTTTT. Translation: CASSMVSSYYTGELFF.

This clone occurred once. The chain combines TRBV6-1 with TRBJ2-2; tentative D call: TRBD1 (6 bases). This CDR3 contains 14 residues. CDR1 is MNHNS and CDR2 is SASEGT in the germline V gene. V dropped 4 bases and J dropped 8 bases, with 14 bases sitting between them. In DNA, the CDR3 is TGTGCCAGCAGTGTACAGGGTGGCGCGGGGGAGCTGTTTTTT. This codes for CASSVQGGAGELFF.

The genes are TRBV6-5 and TRBJ2-1; 7 bases are shared with TRBD2. The CDR3 has 16 residues. In germline, CDR1 is MNHEY, CDR2 SVGAGI. V shed 1 base, J shed 7 bases, and the junction held 10 bases outside the gene matches. CDR3 sequence reads: CASSYFPAGAENEQFF. The DNA for the CDR3 is TGTGCCAGCAGTTACTTTCCGGCGGGAGCCGAAAATGAGCAGTTCTTC.

The rearrangement links TRBV6-1 to TRBJ2-5; 11 bases are a match to TRBD2. J gave up 5 bases and V 11 bases, and 10 bases lay outside the gene matches. The CDR3 has 14 amino acids. CDR1 is MNHNS and CDR2 is SASEGT in the germline V gene. The CDR3 DNA follows: TGTGCCTCGGGGATAGCGGGAGGGCCGGAGACCCAGTACTTC. Its protein is CASGIAGGPETQYF.

V gene TRBV28 combines with J gene TRBJ2-7; D possibly matches TRBD1 or TRBD2 (6 bases each). The CDR3 covers 14 residues. The V end lost 2 bases, the J end lost 3 bases, and 11 bases lay between the germline ends. Germline assignment: CDR1 MDHEN and CDR2 SYDVKM. CDR3 DNA sequence: TGTGCCAGCAGTTTAGGGGGGACATTCTACGAGCAGTACTTC. Protein product: CASSLGGTFYEQYF.

The V call is TRBV28, the J call TRBJ1-3; TRBD1 is a possible D gene (5 bases). V gave up 7 bases and J gave up 5 bases, with 15 bases separating them. The length of the CDR3 is 14 residues. Germline assignment: CDR1 MDHEN and CDR2 SYDVKM. In DNA, the CDR3 is TGTGCCAGCAACGGTTCAGGGCAGAGAAACACCATATATTTT. Residues: CASNGSGQRNTIYF.

The chain combines TRBV10-3 with TRBJ1-1; D remains unclear. Germline V gives CDR1 ENHRY, CDR2 SYGVKD. The CDR3 totals 14 residues. V shed 5 bases and J shed 0 bases, with 10 bases lying between them. CDR3 protein: CAISREGMNTEAFF. The CDR3 DNA reads TGTGCCATCAGTCGGGAGGGAATGAACACTGAAGCTTTCTTT.

The chain joins TRBV5-1 to TRBJ2-2; D gene ambiguous. Trimming removed 4 bases at V and 3 bases at J, with 7 bases between. The germline V gene has CDR1 SGHRS and CDR2 YFSETQ. This CDR3 region has 13 residues. CDR3 region: CASSNGYTGELFF. The DNA for the CDR3 is TGCGCCAGCAGCAATGGCTACACCGGGGAGCTGTTTTTT.

This chain uses TRBV28 with TRBJ2-1, with D possibly being TRBD2 (5 bases). The CDR3 contains 12 residues. V was pared by 5 bases and J by 9 bases, with 11 bases between. The V gene's germline CDR1 is MDHEN and CDR2 SYDVKM. The CDR3, as DNA: TGTGCCAGCAGTGGGCGGGTTTTTGAGCAGTTCTTC. Protein product: CASSGRVFEQFF.

The V call is TRBV5-1, the J call TRBJ1-5, with 8 nucleotides matching TRBD1. CDR3 size: 14 residues. The J segment lost 5 bases and the V segment lost 3 bases, leaving 4 bases of the junction unmatched. Germline lookup yields CDR1 SGHRS and CDR2 YFSETQ. CDR3 amino acids: CASSWTGRHQPQHF. CDR3 nucleotide sequence: TGCGCCAGCAGCTGGACAGGGAGGCATCAGCCCCAGCATTTT. The variable domain in full, completed from reference TRBV5-1 and TRBJ1-5, reads KAGVTQTPRYLIKTRGQQVTLSCSPISGHRSVSWYQQTPGQGLQFLFEYFSETQRNKGNFPGRFSGRQFSNSRSEMNVSTLELGDSALYLCASSWTGRHQPQHFGDGTRLSIL.

The chain is built from TRBV18 and TRBJ1-3, with D perhaps TRBD1 (6 bases). The CDR3 consists of 15 residues. The germline V gene encodes CDR1 KGHSH and CDR2 LQKENI. Trimming removed 5 bases at V and 3 bases at J, with 14 bases between. The CDR3 loop reads CASSTSTGNGNTIYF. The CDR3 DNA is TGTGCCAGCTCAACCTCCACAGGGAATGGAAACACCATATATTTT.

The table lists this clone with many counts. The chain carries TRBV5-1 and TRBJ2-3, with D perhaps matching TRBD2 (6 bases). The CDR3 runs 12 residues. Germline V gene lookup returns CDR1 SGHRS and CDR2 YFSETQ. The ends were cut back, 7 bases at V and 3 bases at J, with 9 bases in the middle. CDR3 residues: CASRRATDTQYF. CDR3 in DNA: TGCGCCAGCCGGAGGGCGACAGATACGCAGTATTTT.

V is TRBV7-9 and J is TRBJ2-2; 7 bases align to TRBD2. The germline V gene has CDR1 SEHNR and CDR2 FQNEAQ (reference sequence). The CDR3 covers 17 residues. V shed 4 bases, J shed 4 bases, and the junction held 12 bases outside the gene matches. CDR3 DNA: TGTGCCAGCAGCTCCCCCTTGAAGGGGAGGGCCACCGGGGAGCTGTTTTTT. Translated, it gives CASSSPLKGRATGELFF.

The chain combines TRBV5-1 with TRBJ1-2; D not resolved. This CDR3 spans 14 amino acids. CDR1 is SGHRS and CDR2 is YFSETQ in the germline V gene. V was clipped by 0 bases and J by 0 bases, with 6 bases between them. CDR3 in amino acids: CASSLVSPNYGYTF. In DNA form, the CDR3 reads TGCGCCAGCAGCTTGGTCAGCCCTAACTATGGCTACACCTTC.

Only a few counts were recorded for this clone. V usage is TRBV25-1 and J usage is TRBJ1-1; unclear D gene. The CDR3 is 11 residues long. Trimming stripped 6 bases from V and 1 base from J, with 3 bases between. Germline V gene sequence: CDR1 MGHDK, CDR2 SYGVNS. CDR3 sequence reads: CASSKNTEAFF. CDR3 coding DNA: TGTGCCAGCAGCAAGAACACTGAAGCTTTCTTT.

This chain joins TRBV28 and TRBJ2-7; the D call may be TRBD1 or TRBD2 (5 bases each). Trimming cost V 8 bases and J 7 bases, with 15 bases left between them. CDR1 and CDR2 (germline): MDHEN, SYDVKM. This CDR3 is built from 12 residues. CDR3 residues: CASAPGRVEQYF. CDR3 sequence (DNA): TGTGCCAGCGCCCCGGGGCGGGTGGAGCAGTACTTC.

V gene TRBV30 combines with J gene TRBJ1-3; D not resolved. The germline V and J ends were trimmed by 4 bases and 3 bases, with 13 bases remaining between them. The CDR3 contains 14 residues. Germline V gene sequence: CDR1 GTSNPN, CDR2 SVGIG (reference sequence). The CDR3 DNA sequence: TGTGCCTGGAAAAGGGCTCTTTTTGGAAACACCATATATTTT. This encodes CAWKRALFGNTIYF.

This chain connects TRBV7-9 to TRBJ2-1; maybe TRBD2 (5 bases). Germline V gene data show CDR1 as SEHNR and CDR2 as FQNEAQ (reference sequence). The CDR3 has 15 amino acids. V was cut by 5 bases and J by 0 bases, with 11 bases left in between. The CDR3 here is CASSRDIISYNEQFF. The DNA of the CDR3 is TGTGCCAGCAGCCGGGATATCATCTCCTACAATGAGCAGTTCTTC. Combining the CDR3 with reference TRBV7-9 and TRBJ2-1 gives the whole variable domain DTGVSQNPRHKITKRGQNVTFRCDPISEHNRLYWYRQTLGQGPEFLTYFQNEAQLEKSRLLSDRFSAERPKGSFSTLEIQRTEQGDSAMYLCASSRDIISYNEQFFGPGTRLTVL.

The chain is built from TRBV27 and TRBJ1-1; D ambiguous. Trimming removed 5 bases from V and 4 bases from J, with 11 bases in between. This CDR3 contains 13 residues. CDR1 is MNHEY, CDR2 SMNVEV, per germline (reference sequence). CDR3 residues: CASSPHGGTEAFF. In DNA, the CDR3 is TGTGCCAGCAGTCCCCACGGTGGCACTGAAGCTTTCTTT.

This clone was observed at least ten times. The J gene is TRBJ2-2, the V gene TRBV4-2, with 10 bases aligning to TRBD2. CDR1 is LGHNA and CDR2 is YNFKEQ in the germline V gene. This CDR3 is built from 16 residues. With V trimmed by 2 bases and J by 3 bases, 3 bases remained unmatched. Here the CDR3 reads CASSQLAGVDTGELFF. Written as DNA, the CDR3 is TGTGCCAGCAGCCAACTAGCGGGAGTTGACACCGGGGAGCTGTTTTTT.

As DNA, the CDR3 is TGTGCCAGCAGCTTCCCCCAGGGCGTCTCTGGAAACACCATATATTTT. Protein product: CASSFPQGVSGNTIYF. The V and J genes are TRBV5-4 and TRBJ1-3; TRBD1 might be the D (5 bases). The germline V gene encodes CDR1 SGHNT and CDR2 YYREEE (reference sequence). V was pared by 2 bases and J by 0 bases, with 12 bases between. This CDR3 is built from 16 residues.